The source of this T cell receptor (beta chain) is a study of blood T cell repertoires in COVID-19. Trimming shortened V by 1 base and J by 5 bases, and 7 bases separated the two germline ends. CDR3 length: 13 residues. Using immunoSEQ multiplex PCR, the repertoire was profiled, and TCRdb retains in-frame clones only, with some absent. The sample holds fewer than 300,000 clones, more than 70% seen once. This chain uses TRBV12-3 or TRBV12-4 with TRBJ2-3; D is perhaps TRBD2 (6 bases). This receptor was obtained from a woman between 45 and 60 years old with acute or convalescent COVID-19. Sequencing used peripheral blood. DNA of the CDR3: TGTGCCAGCAGTTTAGACGGGAGAGATACGCAGTATTTT. This gives the protein CASSLDGRDTQYF.